A single sample is the source of the 10 T cell receptor beta chains below, sequenced in a study of cytomegalovirus exposure and HLA in healthy donors. 13 Jbeta primers and 60 Vbeta primers were used for the PCR. Using immunoSEQ multiplex PCR, the repertoire was profiled, and TCRdb retains in-frame clones only, with some absent. Of around 160,000 clones listed, approximately 83% are singletons. Specimen: PBMCs. The receptor set was obtained from a man in his late teens or twenties in good health and CMV-seropositive.

The gene calls are TRBV9 and TRBJ2-5; maybe TRBD2 (7 bases). Trimming removed 0 bases at V and 5 bases at J, with 14 bases between. The CDR3 extends over 15 amino acids. Per germline, CDR1 SGDLS and CDR2 YYNGEE. Written as DNA, the CDR3 is TGTGCCAGCAGCGTAGAGGGGGGGCGCCGGGAGACCCAGTACTTC. Its translation: CASSVEGGRRETQYF.

This rearrangement joins TRBV7-9 to TRBJ2-1, with 13 bases fitting TRBD2. V trimming: 7 bases; J trimming: 5 bases; junction bases outside the gene matches: 5. This CDR3 is 15 amino acids long. The germline V gene encodes CDR1 SEHNR and CDR2 FQNEAQ (reference sequence). The CDR3 sequence is CASTRLAGGNNEQFF. The CDR3 DNA sequence: TGTGCCAGCACTCGACTAGCGGGGGGCAACAATGAGCAGTTCTTC.

V and J are TRBV6-5 and TRBJ2-7, with TRBD1 matching over 11 bases. This CDR3 has 14 residues. The germline gives CDR1 MNHEY, CDR2 SVGAGI. Losses at the gene ends were 6 bases for V and 1 base for J; bases not matched to a gene: 2. This CDR3 reads CASRGTGGSYEQYF. CDR3 nucleotides: TGTGCCAGCAGGGGGACAGGGGGTTCCTACGAGCAGTACTTC.

Here the CDR3 DNA reads TGTGCCAGCAGCTTAGATATCGGGGGAGGCTATGGCTACACCTTC. This translates into CASSLDIGGGYGYTF. The V and J genes are TRBV7-2 and TRBJ1-2; tentative D call: TRBD1 (5 bases). The ends were cut back, 1 base at V and 4 bases at J, with 13 bases in the middle. CDR1 and CDR2 (germline): SGHTA, FQGNSA. CDR3 length equals 15 residues.

This rearrangement joins TRBV19 to TRBJ2-2; 8 bases are shared with TRBD2. Germline lookup yields CDR1 LNHDA and CDR2 SQIVND (reference sequence). The CDR3 loop spans 14 amino acids. The V and J ends lost 7 bases and 11 bases, in that order; junction bases with no gene match: 12. CDR3 sequence (DNA): TGTGCCAGTACTAATAGCGGGGCAGCCATAGAGCTGTTTTTT. Its translation is CASTNSGAAIELFF.

The CDR3 region is CASSLGAGTAFQPQHF. CDR3 DNA sequence: TGTGCCAGCAGCTTAGGGGCCGGGACAGCGTTTCAGCCCCAGCATTTT. J is TRBJ1-5 and V is TRBV5-6; 7 positions agree with TRBD1. Trimming at V came to 2 bases and at J to 6 bases, leaving 11 bases not matched to a gene. The CDR3 runs to 16 residues. The germline V gene has CDR1 SGHDT and CDR2 YYEEEE.

For the CDR3, the DNA is TGTGCCAGTAGTATAGGGGCGGGCGTCTATGGCTACACCTTC. Its protein is CASSIGAGVYGYTF. The V and J genes are TRBV19 and TRBJ1-2, with unresolved D. The germline gives CDR1 LNHDA, CDR2 SQIVND (reference sequence). Trimming left V 1 base short and J 4 bases short, with 10 bases between. The CDR3 loop spans 14 amino acids. Using reference TRBV19 and TRBJ1-2 for the parts outside the CDR3, the full variable domain is DGGITQSPKYLFRKEGQNVTLSCEQNLNHDAMYWYRQDPGQGLRLIYYSQIVNDFQKGDIAEGYSVSREKKESFPLTVTSAQKNPTAFYLCASSIGAGVYGYTFGSGTRLTVV.

The chain combines TRBV30 with TRBJ1-3; 8 bases are a match to TRBD1. This CDR3 contains 15 residues. Germline V gives CDR1 GTSNPN, CDR2 SVGIG (reference sequence). The junction had 14 bases not matched to a gene; V was cut back by 8 bases and J by 5 bases. CDR3 residues: CAGPPNPGGRNTIYF. CDR3 bases: TGTGCCGGCCCGCCGAATCCAGGGGGCAGAAACACCATATATTTT.

The J gene is TRBJ1-2, the V gene TRBV5-6; 9 nucleotides match TRBD1. The germline V gene encodes CDR1 SGHDT and CDR2 YYEEEE. V lost 2 bases and J lost 6; bases outside the gene matches: 2. The CDR3 contains 13 residues. DNA of the CDR3: TGTGCCAGCAGCTTAACAGGGGGCGATGGCTACACCTTC. Translated: CASSLTGGDGYTF.

The rearrangement uses TRBV6-1 and TRBJ2-3, with TRBD2 identical over 11 bases. The CDR3 covers 17 residues. CDR1 is MNHNS and CDR2 is SASEGT in the germline V gene. The V segment lost 2 bases and the J segment 1 base; nucleotides outside the gene matches: 5. CDR3 sequence reads: CASSEIAGGPGTDTQYF. CDR3 sequence (DNA): TGTGCCAGCAGTGAAATAGCGGGGGGGCCCGGCACAGATACGCAGTATTTT.